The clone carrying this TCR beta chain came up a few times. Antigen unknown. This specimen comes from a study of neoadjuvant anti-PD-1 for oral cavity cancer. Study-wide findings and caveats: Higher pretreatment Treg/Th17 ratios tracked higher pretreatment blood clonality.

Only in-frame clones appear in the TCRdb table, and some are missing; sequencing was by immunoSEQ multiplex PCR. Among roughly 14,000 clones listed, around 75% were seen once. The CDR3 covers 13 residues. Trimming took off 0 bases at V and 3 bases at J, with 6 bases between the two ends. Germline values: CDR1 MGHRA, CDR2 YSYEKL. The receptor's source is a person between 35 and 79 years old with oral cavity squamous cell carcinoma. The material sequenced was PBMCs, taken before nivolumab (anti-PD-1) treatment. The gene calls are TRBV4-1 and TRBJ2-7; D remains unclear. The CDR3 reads CASSQDTDYEQYF. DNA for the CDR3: TGCGCCAGCAGCCAAGATACGGACTACGAGCAGTACTTC.